The 6 T cell receptor beta chains reported below all come from one sample, sequenced in a study of blood T cell repertoires in COVID-19. Assay: immunoSEQ multiplex PCR; the TCRdb copy retains only in-frame clones and omits some. The data contain over 120,000 clones, more than 75% of them seen just once; the ten biggest clones take up 30% to 45%. The specimen was peripheral blood. These receptors were obtained from a middle-aged man who had recovered from COVID-19.

The V gene is TRBV6-5, the J gene TRBJ2-1; TRBD2 aligns across 10 bases. The trim removed 7 bases at V and 2 bases at J, leaving 5 bases unmatched. Germline values: CDR1 MNHEY, CDR2 SVGAGI. This CDR3 comprises 15 residues. Written as DNA, the CDR3 is TGTGCCAGCACCCGACTAGCGGGCACCTACAATGAGCAGTTCTTC. It yields the protein CASTRLAGTYNEQFF.

The chain recombines TRBV15 with TRBJ1-6; D may be TRBD1 (6 bases). The V end was cut by 5 bases, the J end by 8 bases, with 13 bases between. This CDR3 spans 14 amino acids. Germline V gene data show CDR1 as LNHNV and CDR2 as YYDKDF (reference sequence). The CDR3 loop is CATSVPQGDSPLHF. CDR3 coding DNA: TGTGCCACCAGCGTACCACAGGGAGATTCACCCCTCCACTTT.

The chain links TRBV19 to TRBJ1-1; possible D gene TRBD1, 5 bases. Germline loops: CDR1 LNHDA, CDR2 SQIVND (reference sequence). CDR3 length: 16 residues. Trimming stripped 1 base from V and 0 bases from J, with 12 bases between. The CDR3: CASSIGPRVLNTEAFF. The DNA of the CDR3 is TGTGCCAGTAGTATAGGTCCCAGGGTGTTGAACACTGAAGCTTTCTTT.

Only a few counts were recorded for this clone. This chain connects TRBV30 to TRBJ1-1; tentative D call: TRBD1 (6 bases). V gave up 0 bases and J gave up 11 bases, with 16 bases separating them. The germline V gene encodes CDR1 GTSNPN and CDR2 SVGIG (reference sequence). This CDR3 is 13 amino acids long. CDR3 in amino acids: CAWSVGGFLSAFF. In DNA, the CDR3 is TGTGCCTGGAGTGTAGGGGGATTTCTTTCGGCTTTCTTT.

This clone was found a few times. This rearrangement joins TRBV2 to TRBJ1-5; 8 nucleotides agree with TRBD1. The CDR3 extends over 16 amino acids. Germline V gives CDR1 SNHLY, CDR2 FYNNEI. V shed 6 bases and J 1 base; nucleotides not matched to a gene: 8. The CDR3 DNA reads as TGTGCCAGCAGGACAGACAGGGGAGCAAGCAATCAGCCCCAGCATTTT. The encoded protein is CASRTDRGASNQPQHF.

V and J are TRBV19 and TRBJ2-7; 7 bases match TRBD1. This CDR3 contains 15 residues. With V trimmed by 5 bases and J by 1 base, 8 bases remained unmatched. Germline V CDR1 and CDR2: LNHDA, SQIVND (reference sequence). The CDR3 nucleotides read TGTGCCAGTAGTCTAAACCGGGACAGTTCCTACGAGCAGTACTTC. It yields the protein CASSLNRDSSYEQYF.